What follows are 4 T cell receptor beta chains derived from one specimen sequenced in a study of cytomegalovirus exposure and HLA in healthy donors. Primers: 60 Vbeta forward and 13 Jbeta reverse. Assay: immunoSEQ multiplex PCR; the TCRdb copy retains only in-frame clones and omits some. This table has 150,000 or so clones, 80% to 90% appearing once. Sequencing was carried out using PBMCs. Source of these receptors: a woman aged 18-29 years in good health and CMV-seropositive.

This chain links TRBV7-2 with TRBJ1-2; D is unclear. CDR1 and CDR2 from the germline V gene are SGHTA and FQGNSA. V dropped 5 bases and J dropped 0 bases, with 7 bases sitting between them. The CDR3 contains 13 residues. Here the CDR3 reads CASSPGPNYGYTF. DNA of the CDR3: TGTGCCAGCAGCCCGGGTCCTAACTATGGCTACACCTTC.

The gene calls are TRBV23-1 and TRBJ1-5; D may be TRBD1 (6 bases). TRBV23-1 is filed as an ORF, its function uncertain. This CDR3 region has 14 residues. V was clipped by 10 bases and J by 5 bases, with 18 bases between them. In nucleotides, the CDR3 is TGCGCCAACTTAACGGACAGTCGCGATCAGCCCCAGCATTTT. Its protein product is CANLTDSRDQPQHF.

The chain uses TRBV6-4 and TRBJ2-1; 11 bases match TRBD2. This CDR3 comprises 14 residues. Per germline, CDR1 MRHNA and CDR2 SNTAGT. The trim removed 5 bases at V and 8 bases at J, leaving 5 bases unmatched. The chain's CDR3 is CASSNSGGAYEQFF. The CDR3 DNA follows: TGTGCCAGCAGTAATAGCGGGGGGGCCTATGAGCAGTTCTTC.

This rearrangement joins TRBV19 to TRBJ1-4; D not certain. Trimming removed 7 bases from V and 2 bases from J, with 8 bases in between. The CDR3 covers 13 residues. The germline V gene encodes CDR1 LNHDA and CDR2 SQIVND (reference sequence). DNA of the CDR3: TGTGCCAGTACCCATCGGACTAATGAAAAACTGTTTTTT. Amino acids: CASTHRTNEKLFF.